This passage covers 28 T cell receptor beta chains from one sample sequenced in a study of vaccination and CD4 T cells after COVID-19. With the Oncomine TCR Beta short-read assay, DNA from cultured CD4+ T cells was sequenced. TCRdb reanalysed the PCR reads using MiXCR and keeps one entry per CDR3 protein. The repertoire holds 10,000 or so distinct CDR3 sequences, around 50% seen once, with approximately 9% in the top ten. The antigens of these receptors remain unknown. Noted treatment: roughly 10-day PBMC culture with coronavirus spike peptide pools or control peptides (ViraFEST assay). The sample consisted of CD4+ T cells from blood, cultured in vitro. Source of these receptors: a human donor who had recovered from COVID-19.

V usage is TRBV11-2 and J usage is TRBJ1-3, with 10 nucleotides matching TRBD1. V lost 3 bases, J lost 2 bases, and 4 bases stayed unmatched. This CDR3 has 16 residues. In germline, CDR1 is SGHAT, CDR2 FQNNGV. The CDR3 protein is CASSFPGTGAGNTIYF. DNA for the CDR3: TGTGCCAGCAGCTTCCCCGGGACAGGGGCTGGAAACACCATATATTTT.

The chain uses TRBV30 and TRBJ1-1, with D unresolved. V lost 2 bases, J lost 0 bases, and 16 bases lay in between. This CDR3 region has 16 residues. Looked up from germline, CDR1 is GTSNPN and CDR2 is SVGIG (reference sequence). The CDR3 loop is CAWSKGINRMNTEAFF. The CDR3 DNA follows: TGTGCCTGGAGTAAGGGAATCAATAGAATGAACACTGAAGCTTTCTTT.

CDR3 coding DNA: TGCAGTGCCCTAGGGGGGTCCACCTACGAGCAGTACTTC. Protein product: CSALGGSTYEQYF. This chain uses TRBV20-1 with TRBJ2-7; D could derive from TRBD1 or TRBD2 (6 bases each). The CDR3 contains 13 residues. Between the trimmed V and J ends, which lost 6 bases and 2 bases, there was a span of 14 bases. The germline CDR1 and CDR2 sequences are DFQATT and SNEGSKA (reference sequence).

The CDR3 protein is CASSLDRVYEQYF. The CDR3 nucleotides are TGTGCCAGCAGCTTGGACAGGGTCTACGAGCAGTACTTC. The chain carries TRBV5-4 and TRBJ2-7, with D possibly being TRBD1 (6 bases). V shed 0 bases and J shed 3 bases, with 7 bases lying between them. The germline V gene encodes CDR1 SGHNT and CDR2 YYREEE (reference sequence). The CDR3 is 13 residues long.

The V gene is TRBV27, the J gene TRBJ2-3; 7 bases are shared with TRBD2. V trimming: 2 bases; J trimming: 3 bases; junction bases outside the gene matches: 14. The CDR3 is 18 residues long. The germline V gene has CDR1 MNHEY and CDR2 SMNVEV (reference sequence). The CDR3 nucleotides are TGTGCCAGCAGTTTAGGTGGCGGGAGTTATCTTAGGACAGATACGCAGTATTTT. Amino acids: CASSLGGGSYLRTDTQYF.

This clonotype has just a few counts. The V and J genes are TRBV20-1 and TRBJ1-1; 7 positions agree with TRBD1. Trimming removed 6 bases from V and 4 bases from J; junction bases left unmatched: 11. This CDR3 is 14 amino acids long. CDR1 is DFQATT and CDR2 is SNEGSKA in the germline V gene (reference sequence). The CDR3 bases are TGCAGTGCCCGGACAAGACAGGGCCCCACTGAAGCTTTCTTT. It is translated as CSARTRQGPTEAFF.

V gene TRBV27 combines with J gene TRBJ2-7, with a weak D call TRBD1 (6 bases). Looked up from germline, CDR1 is MNHEY and CDR2 is SMNVEV (reference sequence). V lost 2 bases, J lost 4 bases, and 18 bases lay in between. The CDR3 extends over 16 amino acids. Here the CDR3 DNA reads TGTGCCAGCAGTTTAACGGCGGCAGGGGTCGGTTACGAGCAGTACTTC. Amino acids: CASSLTAAGVGYEQYF.

The sample holds a few counts of this clonotype. The chain uses TRBV24-1 and TRBJ2-3; no firm D call. CDR1 and CDR2 from the germline V gene are KGHDR and SFDVKD. This CDR3 is built from 14 residues. Trimming left V 8 bases short and J 0 bases short, with 11 bases between. This CDR3 reads CATTDPASTDTQYF. The CDR3 DNA sequence: TGTGCCACCACGGACCCGGCTAGCACAGATACGCAGTATTTT.

V gene TRBV20-1 combines with J gene TRBJ2-1, with 14 bases lining up with TRBD2. After removal of 4 bases from V and 5 bases from J, the junction contained 1 base not matched to a gene. In germline, CDR1 is DFQATT, CDR2 SNEGSKA (reference sequence). This CDR3 has 14 residues. The CDR3 spells CSATGLAGDNEQFF. DNA of the CDR3: TGCAGTGCTACGGGACTAGCGGGGGACAATGAGCAGTTCTTC.

This chain links TRBV14 with TRBJ2-3, with a possible D match to TRBD1 (6 bases). Trimming shortened V by 4 bases and J by 4 bases, and 9 bases separated the two germline ends. The CDR3 contains 13 residues. CDR1 is SGHDN and CDR2 is FVKESK in the germline V gene. CDR3 protein: CASSPTGPDTQYF. The DNA of the CDR3 is TGTGCCAGCAGCCCGACAGGCCCAGATACGCAGTATTTT.

This chain links TRBV6-1 with TRBJ2-3; 10 nucleotides align to TRBD2. Germline CDR1 MNHNS, CDR2 SASEGT. V lost 1 base to trimming and J lost 5 bases; unmatched junction nucleotides: 3. The CDR3 sequence is 15 residues long. CDR3 sequence: CASSEGVAGGDTQYF. Written as DNA, the CDR3 is TGTGCCAGCAGTGAAGGGGTAGCGGGAGGAGATACGCAGTATTTT.

The chain combines TRBV24-1 with TRBJ2-7; 7 bases agree with TRBD2. V shed 7 bases and J 0 bases; nucleotides not matched to a gene: 2. Germline V gene data show CDR1 as KGHDR and CDR2 as SFDVKD. This CDR3 region has 13 residues. The CDR3 DNA reads TGTGCCACCAGGGGCGGGAGCTCCTACGAGCAGTACTTC. Translating gives CATRGGSSYEQYF.

There are a few counts of this clonotype. The chain is built from TRBV6-1 and TRBJ1-5; the match to TRBD1 covers 10 bases. The germline gives CDR1 MNHNS, CDR2 SASEGT. The CDR3 consists of 18 residues. J was trimmed by 0 bases and V by 6 bases; bases with no gene match: 11. The CDR3 is CASRTNLGTGDSNQPQHF. Here the CDR3 DNA reads TGTGCCAGCAGGACCAACCTCGGGACAGGGGATAGCAATCAGCCCCAGCATTTT.

The CDR3 loop reads CASRAQGLHTGGNTIYF. Written as DNA, the CDR3 is TGTGCCAGCAGGGCACAGGGCCTCCACACTGGGGGAAACACCATATATTTT. J is TRBJ1-3 and V is TRBV7-9, with D possibly TRBD1 on 6 matching bases. V shed 6 bases and J shed 4 bases, with 22 bases lying between them. Germline V gene sequence: CDR1 SEHNR, CDR2 FQNEAQ (reference sequence). This CDR3 is 17 amino acids long.

The gene calls are TRBV20-1 and TRBJ1-2; unclear D gene. V was clipped by 6 bases and J by 8 bases, with 16 bases between them. Germline V gene lookup returns CDR1 DFQATT and CDR2 SNEGSKA (reference sequence). CDR3 length: 12 residues. The CDR3 DNA reads as TGCAGTGCGCTAGAAGGTTTATGGGGCTACACCTTC. Translated, it gives CSALEGLWGYTF.

This chain connects TRBV5-1 to TRBJ2-3; D remains ambiguous. Trimming removed 0 bases at V and 3 bases at J, with 8 bases between. CDR3 size: 14 residues. The germline CDR1 and CDR2 sequences are SGHRS and YFSETQ. CDR3 sequence reads: CASSLDPATDTQYF. Written as DNA, the CDR3 is TGCGCCAGCAGCTTGGATCCAGCTACAGATACGCAGTATTTT. The entire variable domain, with the rest obtained from reference TRBV5-1 and TRBJ2-3, is as follows: KAGVTQTPRYLIKTRGQQVTLSCSPISGHRSVSWYQQTPGQGLQFLFEYFSETQRNKGNFPGRFSGRQFSNSRSEMNVSTLELGDSALYLCASSLDPATDTQYFGPGTRLTVL.

V usage is TRBV27 and J usage is TRBJ1-2, with a weak D call TRBD1 (5 bases). Germline V gene sequence: CDR1 MNHEY, CDR2 SMNVEV (reference sequence). The CDR3 loop spans 14 amino acids. Trimming pared 6 bases from V and 5 bases from J, leaving 16 bases between. The CDR3 DNA is TGTGCCAGCAGCGGGAAGCGGGGGGAATATGGCTACACCTTC. It yields the protein CASSGKRGEYGYTF.

This clonotype was counted once. The rearrangement joins TRBV10-3 to TRBJ2-5, with TRBD1 matching over 7 bases. The CDR3 extends over 13 amino acids. Germline values: CDR1 ENHRY, CDR2 SYGVKD. The trim removed 4 bases at V and 5 bases at J, leaving 4 bases unmatched. CDR3 DNA sequence: TGTGCCATCAGTGGGGGGACAGAGGAGACCCAGTACTTC. It translates to CAISGGTEETQYF.

V and J are TRBV2 and TRBJ1-1; TRBD1 aligns across 7 bases. The V segment lost 7 bases and the J segment 4 bases; nucleotides outside the gene matches: 6. This CDR3 contains 13 residues. The V gene's germline CDR1 is SNHLY and CDR2 FYNNEI. CDR3 DNA sequence: TGTGCCAGCAACGGACAGGAGGGCACTGAAGCTTTCTTT. It specifies CASNGQEGTEAFF.

The chain employs TRBV2 and TRBJ2-7; 11 bases map to TRBD2. Per the germline V gene, CDR1 is SNHLY and CDR2 is FYNNEI. J gave up 1 base and V 6 bases, and 5 bases lay outside the gene matches. There are 15 residues in the CDR3. CDR3 in DNA: TGTGCCAGCAGGGCCCTAGCGGGAGGATCCTACGAGCAGTACTTC. Protein: CASRALAGGSYEQYF. The full variable domain, in which reference TRBV2 and TRBJ2-7 provide the parts outside the CDR3, is EPEVTQTPSHQVTQMGQEVILRCVPISNHLYFYWYRQILGQKVEFLVSFYNNEISEKSEIFDDQFSVERPDGSNFTLKIRSTKLEDSAMYFCASRALAGGSYEQYFGPGTRLTVT.

This clonotype was seen only a few times. The CDR3 here is CASSLVQGDNSPLHF. The DNA of the CDR3 is TGTGCCAGCAGCTTGGTCCAGGGCGATAATTCACCCCTCCACTTT. V and J are TRBV5-6 and TRBJ1-6, with a tentative D call TRBD1 (5 bases). Between the trimmed V and J ends, which lost 0 bases and 5 bases, there was a span of 9 bases. CDR3 length equals 15 residues. CDR1 and CDR2 from the germline V gene are SGHDT and YYEEEE.

CDR3 DNA sequence: TGTGCCAGCAGCACAGTTAACTATGGCTACACCTTC. This gives the protein CASSTVNYGYTF. V and J are TRBV3-1 and TRBJ1-2; D remains ambiguous. The CDR3 covers 12 residues. The V end was cut by 5 bases, the J end by 1 base, with 5 bases between. Germline CDR1 is LGHDT and CDR2 is YNNKEL (reference sequence).

The rearrangement joins TRBV24-1 to TRBJ2-3, with TRBD1 identical over 7 bases. Germline V lookup: CDR1 KGHDR, CDR2 SFDVKD. V lost 5 bases, J lost 3 bases, and 10 bases stayed unmatched. The CDR3 consists of 16 residues. CDR3 residues: CATSGGQGVRTDTQYF. CDR3 in DNA: TGTGCCACCAGTGGCGGGCAGGGGGTTCGAACAGATACGCAGTATTTT.

V and J are TRBV27 and TRBJ2-2, with D unclear. Germline CDR1 reads MNHEY; CDR2 reads SMNVEV (reference sequence). The CDR3 sequence is 14 residues long. The V end lost 4 bases, the J end lost 3 bases, and 9 bases lay between the germline ends. Here the CDR3 reads CASSSWLDTGELFF. CDR3 sequence (DNA): TGTGCCAGCAGTTCCTGGCTTGACACCGGGGAGCTGTTTTTT.

The CDR3 is CASSELGSTEAFF. Written as DNA, the CDR3 is TGTGCCAGCAGTGAATTAGGGAGCACTGAAGCTTTCTTT. The chain couples TRBV6-1 to TRBJ1-1; no definite D call. Germline V gene data show CDR1 as MNHNS and CDR2 as SASEGT. V lost 2 bases and J 4 bases, leaving 8 bases between the germline ends. The CDR3 extends over 13 amino acids.

This chain uses TRBV19 with TRBJ1-1; D gene unclear. The CDR3 has 13 amino acids. V was pared by 6 bases and J by 4 bases, with 12 bases between. Germline V lookup: CDR1 LNHDA, CDR2 SQIVND (reference sequence). The DNA of the CDR3 is TGTGCCAGTAGATGGATGGAAGGCACTGAAGCTTTCTTT. Encoded protein: CASRWMEGTEAFF.

The chain joins TRBV7-2 to TRBJ2-5; possible D gene TRBD1, 6 bases. Germline V CDR1 and CDR2: SGHTA, FQGNSA. V was clipped by 3 bases and J by 4 bases, with 21 bases between them. The CDR3 length is 17 residues. CDR3 coding DNA: TGTGCCAGCAGCTTGGGACACGGAACGTTGTCGGGAGAGACCCAGTACTTC. It encodes CASSLGHGTLSGETQYF.

This clonotype was counted only a few times. J is TRBJ2-4 and V is TRBV19; 9 bases fit TRBD2. Germline CDR1 and CDR2: LNHDA and SQIVND (reference sequence). This CDR3 contains 15 residues. V was pared by 4 bases and J by 5 bases, with 6 bases of the junction left unmatched. CDR3 protein: CASSSAGGHENIQYF. CDR3 DNA: TGTGCCAGTAGTAGTGCGGGAGGGCACGAAAACATTCAGTACTTC.